The sequence of this T cell receptor beta chain was determined in a study of vaccination and CD4 T cells after COVID-19. Per germline, CDR1 LNHDA and CDR2 SQIVND (reference sequence). The CDR3 consists of 14 residues. Trimming took off 5 bases at V and 4 bases at J, with 13 bases between the two ends. The Oncomine TCR Beta short-read assay sequenced DNA from cultured CD4+ T cells. Via MiXCR, TCRdb re-called the PCR reads, giving one row per CDR3 protein. The profile shows about 15,000 distinct CDR3 sequences, 53% of them singletons. Study-level points and caveats: In convalescent patients, 304 of 307 vaccine-specific clones were mono-reactive for SARS-CoV-2 spike.

Treatment described: approximately 11-day PBMC culture with coronavirus spike peptide pools or control peptides (ViraFEST assay). Remarks on this clonotype: Its antigen is not identified.

The rearrangement uses TRBV19 and TRBJ2-3; D is unresolved. This TCR was sampled from a human donor who had recovered from COVID-19. What was sequenced was CD4+ T cells from blood, cultured in vitro. The CDR3 DNA is TGTGCCAGTAGTCAGCCCTCCGCCGCAGATACGCAGTATTTT. This gives the protein CASSQPSAADTQYF.